Below, 15 T cell receptor beta chains from the same sample are listed, as sequenced in a study of blood T cell repertoires in COVID-19. Profiling relied on immunoSEQ multiplex PCR, and the TCRdb table lists in-frame clones only, not all of them. The table has fewer than 350,000 clones, 86% seen once. Input material: PBMCs or T cells enriched from blood (not recorded which). The receptors were gathered from a middle-aged woman with acute COVID-19.

The V and J genes are TRBV19 and TRBJ1-4; a weak D match, TRBD1 (5 bases). The CDR3 has 13 amino acids. Germline CDR1 and CDR2: LNHDA and SQIVND (reference sequence). The V end was cut by 7 bases, the J end by 7 bases, with 13 bases between. The CDR3 protein is CASNKGFGEKLFF. In DNA, the CDR3 is TGTGCCAGTAACAAGGGGTTCGGTGAAAAACTGTTTTTT.

The V gene is TRBV9, the J gene TRBJ1-4; D perhaps matches TRBD1 (5 bases). CDR3 length: 15 amino acids. The germline V and J ends were trimmed by 3 bases and 7 bases, with 16 bases remaining between them. The V gene's germline CDR1 is SGDLS and CDR2 YYNGEE. CDR3 protein: CASSGPGTGGEKLFF. CDR3 bases: TGTGCCAGCAGCGGACCAGGGACCGGGGGTGAAAAACTGTTTTTT.

The chain links TRBV19 to TRBJ2-1; possibly TRBD2 for D (6 bases). Between the trimmed V and J ends, which lost 6 bases and 3 bases, there was a span of 6 bases. The CDR3 extends over 12 amino acids. CDR1 is LNHDA, CDR2 SQIVND, per germline (reference sequence). The CDR3 bases are TGTGCCAGTAGGGGGGGCTACAATGAGCAGTTCTTC. Amino acid sequence: CASRGGYNEQFF.

The V call is TRBV27, the J call TRBJ1-1; D is perhaps TRBD1 (6 bases). The CDR3 is made up of 14 amino acids. Per germline, CDR1 MNHEY and CDR2 SMNVEV (reference sequence). V gave up 5 bases and J gave up 7 bases, with 17 bases separating them. As DNA, the CDR3 is TGTGCCAGCAGTCCTTTTGGGACAAAGGGTGAAGCTTTCTTT. Protein sequence: CASSPFGTKGEAFF.

The rearrangement joins TRBV27 to TRBJ2-1; 7 bases line up with TRBD2. Per germline, CDR1 MNHEY and CDR2 SMNVEV (reference sequence). The junction had 15 bases not matched to a gene; V was cut back by 7 bases and J by 3 bases. CDR3 length: 17 residues. CDR3 sequence (DNA): TGTGCCAGCAATGTCAGGGCGGAAGCGGGAAACTACAATGAGCAGTTCTTC. Encoded protein: CASNVRAEAGNYNEQFF.

The DNA of the CDR3 is TGTGCCAGCAGTGAATGGGGGGGGGATCAAGAGACCCAGTACTTC. It codes for CASSEWGGDQETQYF. The chain carries TRBV25-1 and TRBJ2-5, with TRBD2 identical over 7 bases. The junction had 4 bases not matched to a gene; V was cut back by 1 base and J by 2 bases. Per the germline V gene, CDR1 is MGHDK and CDR2 is SYGVNS. The length of the CDR3 is 15 residues.

V usage is TRBV6-2 or TRBV6-3 and J usage is TRBJ1-2; 12 nucleotides agree with TRBD1. The germline gives CDR1 MNHEY, CDR2 SVGEGT. Trimming at V came to 5 bases and at J to 11 bases, leaving 6 bases not matched to a gene. This CDR3 region has 13 residues. This chain's CDR3 is CASSNRDRGQYTF. CDR3 in DNA: TGTGCCAGCAGTAACCGGGACAGGGGGCAGTACACCTTC.

The rearrangement joins TRBV18 to TRBJ2-7; 9 bases line up with TRBD2. The CDR3 runs to 15 residues. Per the germline V gene, CDR1 is KGHSH and CDR2 is LQKENI. V trimming: 1 base; J trimming: 5 bases; junction bases outside the gene matches: 6. Here the CDR3 DNA reads TGTGCCAGCTCACCACGGCAAGCGGGAGGCCACGAGCAGTACTTC. It codes for CASSPRQAGGHEQYF.

This clone was seen a few times. V is TRBV4-3 and J is TRBJ1-5; D unresolved. Germline V gives CDR1 LGHNA, CDR2 YSLEER. This CDR3 has 13 residues. Trimming removed 3 bases at V and 5 bases at J, with 8 bases between. In DNA form, the CDR3 reads TGCGCCAGCAGCCATGGCACCGATCAGCCCCAGCATTTT. Its translation: CASSHGTDQPQHF.

The chain uses TRBV10-1 and TRBJ1-4; D is perhaps TRBD1 (6 bases). Per the germline V gene, CDR1 is WNHNN and CDR2 is SYGVQD (reference sequence). The CDR3 has 16 amino acids. Trimming pared 6 bases from V and 2 bases from J, leaving 16 bases between. The CDR3 here is CASSAQGGWTNEKLFF. Written as DNA, the CDR3 is TGCGCCAGCAGCGCACAGGGAGGGTGGACTAATGAAAAACTGTTTTTT.

Many counts were recorded for this clone. V usage is TRBV2 and J usage is TRBJ2-5, with TRBD1 matching over 9 bases. This CDR3 spans 15 amino acids. Germline trimming cut 6 bases from V and 4 bases from J; bases unmatched to any gene: 9. Germline V gene data show CDR1 as SNHLY and CDR2 as FYNNEI. The DNA of the CDR3 is TGTGCCAGCAGAACCGGGACAGGGAGTTCAGAGACCCAGTACTTC. Amino acid sequence: CASRTGTGSSETQYF. The entire variable domain, with the rest obtained from reference TRBV2 and TRBJ2-5, is as follows: EPEVTQTPSHQVTQMGQEVILRCVPISNHLYFYWYRQILGQKVEFLVSFYNNEISEKSEIFDDQFSVERPDGSNFTLKIRSTKLEDSAMYFCASRTGTGSSETQYFGPGTRLLVL.

The chain combines TRBV10-3 with TRBJ1-6; 7 positions match TRBD1. Unmatched junction bases numbered 12, after V lost 11 bases and J lost 5 bases. The germline V gene encodes CDR1 ENHRY and CDR2 SYGVKD. CDR3 size: 15 residues. Here the CDR3 DNA reads TGTGCCGCATCCCGGGGGACAGCAGATAATTCACCCCTCCACTTT. Amino acid sequence: CAASRGTADNSPLHF.

This chain joins TRBV24-1 and TRBJ1-1; TRBD1 is a possible D gene (6 bases). Germline assignment: CDR1 KGHDR and CDR2 SFDVKD. Trimming removed 2 bases at V and 5 bases at J, with 14 bases between. This CDR3 contains 15 residues. The CDR3 spells CATSDSKGGWTEAFF. The CDR3, as DNA: TGTGCCACCAGTGATTCGAAAGGGGGATGGACTGAAGCTTTCTTT.

The rearrangement joins TRBV7-9 to TRBJ1-6; 7 bases align to TRBD1. The CDR3 sequence is 15 residues long. Looked up from germline, CDR1 is SEHNR and CDR2 is FQNEAQ (reference sequence). J gave up 10 bases and V 0 bases, and 6 bases lay outside the gene matches. The CDR3 region has the DNA TGTGCCAGCAGCTTAGCCGACAGGGTCGGATCACCCCTCCACTTT. Residues: CASSLADRVGSPLHF.

This chain connects TRBV12-3 or TRBV12-4 to TRBJ2-5; D perhaps matches TRBD1 (5 bases). The CDR3 contains 13 residues. V was cut by 6 bases and J by 7 bases, with 15 bases left in between. CDR3 residues: CASSIQVQGTQYF. CDR3 DNA: TGTGCCAGCAGCATACAGGTTCAGGGGACCCAGTACTTC.